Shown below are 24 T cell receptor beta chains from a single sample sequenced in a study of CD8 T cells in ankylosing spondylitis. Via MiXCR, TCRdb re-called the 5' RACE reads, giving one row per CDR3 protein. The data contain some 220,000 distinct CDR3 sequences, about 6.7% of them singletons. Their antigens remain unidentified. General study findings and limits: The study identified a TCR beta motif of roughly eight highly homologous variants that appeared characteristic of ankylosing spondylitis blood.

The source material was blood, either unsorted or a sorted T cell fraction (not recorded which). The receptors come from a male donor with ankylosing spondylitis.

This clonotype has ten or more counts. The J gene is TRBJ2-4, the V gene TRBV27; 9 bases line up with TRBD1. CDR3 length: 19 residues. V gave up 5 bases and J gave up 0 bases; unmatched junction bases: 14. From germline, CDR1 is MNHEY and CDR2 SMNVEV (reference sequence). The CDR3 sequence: CASSEPGQGGGLAKNIQYF. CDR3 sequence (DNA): TGTGCCAGCAGTGAACCGGGACAGGGAGGGGGCCTAGCCAAAAACATTCAGTACTTC.

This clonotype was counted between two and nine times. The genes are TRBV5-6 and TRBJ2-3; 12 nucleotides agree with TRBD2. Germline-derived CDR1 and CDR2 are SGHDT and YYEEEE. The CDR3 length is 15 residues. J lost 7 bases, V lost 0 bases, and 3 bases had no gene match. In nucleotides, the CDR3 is TGTGCCAGCAGCTTGGGACTAGCGGGAGAGAATACGCAGTATTTT. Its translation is CASSLGLAGENTQYF. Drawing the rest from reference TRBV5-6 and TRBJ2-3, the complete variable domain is DAGVTQSPTHLIKTRGQQVTLRCSPKSGHDTVSWYQQALGQGPQFIFQYYEEEERQRGNFPDRFSGHQFPNYSSELNVNALLLGDSALYLCASSLGLAGENTQYFGPGTRLTVL.

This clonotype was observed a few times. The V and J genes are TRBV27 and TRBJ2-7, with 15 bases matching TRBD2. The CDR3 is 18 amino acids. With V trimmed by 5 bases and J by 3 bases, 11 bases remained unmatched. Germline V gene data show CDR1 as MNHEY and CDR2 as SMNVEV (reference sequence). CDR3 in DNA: TGTGCCAGCAGTACATGGACTAGCGGGAGGGCAAATGGCTACGAGCAGTACTTC. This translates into CASSTWTSGRANGYEQYF.

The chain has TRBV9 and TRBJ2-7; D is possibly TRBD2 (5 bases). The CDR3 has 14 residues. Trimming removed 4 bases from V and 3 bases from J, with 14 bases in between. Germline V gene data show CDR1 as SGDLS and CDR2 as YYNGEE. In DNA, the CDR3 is TGTGCCAGCAGCCCGGCGGGTGGATACTACGAGCAGTACTTC. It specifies CASSPAGGYYEQYF.

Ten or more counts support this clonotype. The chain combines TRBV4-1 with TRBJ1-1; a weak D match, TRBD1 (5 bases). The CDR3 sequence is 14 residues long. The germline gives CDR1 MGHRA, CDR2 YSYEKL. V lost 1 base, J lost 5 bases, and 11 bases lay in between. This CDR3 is CASSQAGGWTEAFF. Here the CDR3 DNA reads TGCGCCAGCAGCCAAGCCGGGGGATGGACTGAAGCTTTCTTT.

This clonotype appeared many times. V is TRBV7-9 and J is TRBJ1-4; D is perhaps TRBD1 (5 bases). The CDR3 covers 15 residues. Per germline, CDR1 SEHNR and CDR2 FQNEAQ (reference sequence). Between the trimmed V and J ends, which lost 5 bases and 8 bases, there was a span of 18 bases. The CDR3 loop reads CASSPAAGLDEKLFF. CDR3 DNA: TGTGCCAGCAGCCCGGCGGCAGGGCTTGACGAAAAACTGTTTTTT.

CDR3 protein: CASSRAGAGYNEQFF. As DNA, the CDR3 is TGTGCCAGCAGCCGAGCGGGTGCGGGATACAATGAGCAGTTCTTC. The J gene is TRBJ2-1, the V gene TRBV7-8; perhaps TRBD2 as D (6 bases). Trimming removed 5 bases at V and 4 bases at J, with 15 bases between. Germline values: CDR1 SGHVS, CDR2 FQNEAQ. The CDR3 extends over 15 amino acids.

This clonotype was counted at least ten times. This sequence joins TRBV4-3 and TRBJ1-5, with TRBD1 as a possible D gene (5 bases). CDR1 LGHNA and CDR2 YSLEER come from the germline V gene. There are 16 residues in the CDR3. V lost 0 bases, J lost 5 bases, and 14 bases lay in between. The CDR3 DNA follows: TGCGCCAGCAGCCAAGATCGCAGGGAATTTTATCAGCCCCAGCATTTT. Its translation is CASSQDRREFYQPQHF.

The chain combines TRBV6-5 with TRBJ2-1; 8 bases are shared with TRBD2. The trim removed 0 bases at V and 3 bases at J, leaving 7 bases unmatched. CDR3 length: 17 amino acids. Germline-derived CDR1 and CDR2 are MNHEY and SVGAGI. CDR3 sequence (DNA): TGTGCCAGCAGTTACTCGAGTTCCCGGGAGGGCTACAATGAGCAGTTCTTC. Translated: CASSYSSSREGYNEQFF.

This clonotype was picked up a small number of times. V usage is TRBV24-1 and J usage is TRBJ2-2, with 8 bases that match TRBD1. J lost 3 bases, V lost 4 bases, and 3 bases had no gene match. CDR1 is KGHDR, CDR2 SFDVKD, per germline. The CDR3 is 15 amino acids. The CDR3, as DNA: TGTGCCACCAGTGACAGGGACAGGTACACCGGGGAGCTGTTTTTT. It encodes CATSDRDRYTGELFF.

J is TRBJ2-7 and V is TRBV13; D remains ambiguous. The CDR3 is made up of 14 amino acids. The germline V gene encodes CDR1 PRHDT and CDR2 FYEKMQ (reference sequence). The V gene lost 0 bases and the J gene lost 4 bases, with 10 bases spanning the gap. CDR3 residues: CASSLGLRDYEQYF. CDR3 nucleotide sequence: TGTGCCAGCAGCTTAGGCCTAAGAGATTACGAGCAGTACTTC.

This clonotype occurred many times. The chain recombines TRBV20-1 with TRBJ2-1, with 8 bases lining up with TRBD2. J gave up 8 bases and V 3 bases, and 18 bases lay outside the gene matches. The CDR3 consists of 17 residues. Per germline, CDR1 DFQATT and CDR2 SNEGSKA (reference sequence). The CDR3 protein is CSASFRGFTGGPYEQFF. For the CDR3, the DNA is TGCAGTGCTAGTTTCCGAGGGTTTACGGGGGGGCCCTATGAGCAGTTCTTC.

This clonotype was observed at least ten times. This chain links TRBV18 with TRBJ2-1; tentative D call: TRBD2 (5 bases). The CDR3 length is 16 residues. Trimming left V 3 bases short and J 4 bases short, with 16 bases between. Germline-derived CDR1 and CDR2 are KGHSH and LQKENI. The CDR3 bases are TGTGCCAGCTCACCGGAGGCTAGCAGACTGTACAATGAGCAGTTCTTC. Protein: CASSPEASRLYNEQFF.

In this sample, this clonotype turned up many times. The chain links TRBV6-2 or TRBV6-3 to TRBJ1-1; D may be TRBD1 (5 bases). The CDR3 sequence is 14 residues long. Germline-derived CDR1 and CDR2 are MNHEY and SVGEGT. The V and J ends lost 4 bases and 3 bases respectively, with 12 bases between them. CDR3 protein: CASSSSGLDTEAFF. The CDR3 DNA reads TGTGCCAGCAGTTCATCGGGACTCGACACTGAAGCTTTCTTT.

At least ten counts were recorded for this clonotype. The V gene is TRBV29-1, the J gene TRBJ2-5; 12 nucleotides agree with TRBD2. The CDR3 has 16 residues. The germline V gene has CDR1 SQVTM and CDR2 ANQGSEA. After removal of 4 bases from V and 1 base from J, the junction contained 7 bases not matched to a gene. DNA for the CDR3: TGCAGCGTTGTTGGACTAGCGGGACCCAGCCAAGAGACCCAGTACTTC. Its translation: CSVVGLAGPSQETQYF. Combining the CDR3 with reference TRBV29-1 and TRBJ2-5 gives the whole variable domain SAVISQKPSRDICQRGTSLTIQCQVDSQVTMMFWYRQQPGQSLTLIATANQGSEATYESGFVIDKFPISRPNLTFSTLTVSNMSPEDSSIYLCSVVGLAGPSQETQYFGPGTRLLVL.

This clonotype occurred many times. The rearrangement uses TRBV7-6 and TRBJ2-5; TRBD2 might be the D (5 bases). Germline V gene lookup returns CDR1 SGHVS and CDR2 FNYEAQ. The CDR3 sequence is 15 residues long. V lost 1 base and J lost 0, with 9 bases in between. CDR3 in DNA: TGTGCCAGCAGCTTAGGAACGGGGAACCAAGAGACCCAGTACTTC. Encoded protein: CASSLGTGNQETQYF.

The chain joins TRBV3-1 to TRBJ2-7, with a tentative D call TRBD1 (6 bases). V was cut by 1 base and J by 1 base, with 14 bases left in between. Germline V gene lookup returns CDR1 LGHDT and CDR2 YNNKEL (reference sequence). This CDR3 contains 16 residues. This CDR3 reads CASSQGIQGLSYEQYF. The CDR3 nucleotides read TGTGCCAGCAGCCAAGGCATTCAGGGGCTATCCTACGAGCAGTACTTC.

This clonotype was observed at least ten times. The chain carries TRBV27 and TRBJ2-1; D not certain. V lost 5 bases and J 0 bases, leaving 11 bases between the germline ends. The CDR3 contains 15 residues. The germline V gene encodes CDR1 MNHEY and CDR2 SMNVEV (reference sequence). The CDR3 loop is CASSEDPSSYNEQFF. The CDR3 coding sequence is TGTGCCAGCAGTGAGGACCCGAGCTCCTACAATGAGCAGTTCTTC.

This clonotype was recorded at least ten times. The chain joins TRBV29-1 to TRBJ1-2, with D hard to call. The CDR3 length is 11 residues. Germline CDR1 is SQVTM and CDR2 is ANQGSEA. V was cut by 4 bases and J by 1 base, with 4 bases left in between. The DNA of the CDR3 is TGCAGCGTTGGGAGTAACTATGGCTACACCTTC. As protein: CSVGSNYGYTF.

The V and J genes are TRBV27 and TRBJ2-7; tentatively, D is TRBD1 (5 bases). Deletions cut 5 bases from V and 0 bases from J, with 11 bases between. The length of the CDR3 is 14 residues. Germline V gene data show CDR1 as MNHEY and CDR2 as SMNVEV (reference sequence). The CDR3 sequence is CASSPGQPSYEQYF. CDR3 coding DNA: TGTGCCAGCAGTCCAGGACAACCCTCCTACGAGCAGTACTTC.

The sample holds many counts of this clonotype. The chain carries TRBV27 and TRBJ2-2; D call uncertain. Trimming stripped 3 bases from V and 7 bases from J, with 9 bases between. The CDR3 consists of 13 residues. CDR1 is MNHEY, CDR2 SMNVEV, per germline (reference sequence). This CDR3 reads CASSFRKDGELFF. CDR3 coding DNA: TGTGCCAGCAGTTTTAGAAAGGACGGGGAGCTGTTTTTT.

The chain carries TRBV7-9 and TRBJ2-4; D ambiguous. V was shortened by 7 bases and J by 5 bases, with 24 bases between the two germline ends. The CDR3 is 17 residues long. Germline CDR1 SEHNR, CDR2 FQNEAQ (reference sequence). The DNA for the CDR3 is TGTGCCAGCACCGCCGGCGGCAAACCATGGCCGCAAAACATTCAGTACTTC. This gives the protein CASTAGGKPWPQNIQYF. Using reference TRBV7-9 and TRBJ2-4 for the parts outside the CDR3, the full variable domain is DTGVSQNPRHKITKRGQNVTFRCDPISEHNRLYWYRQTLGQGPEFLTYFQNEAQLEKSRLLSDRFSAERPKGSFSTLEIQRTEQGDSAMYLCASTAGGKPWPQNIQYFGAGTRLSVL.

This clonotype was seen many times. The CDR3 spells CASSQTPKEGGYNEQFF. CDR3 nucleotides: TGCGCCAGCAGCCAGACGCCGAAAGAGGGGGGGTACAATGAGCAGTTCTTC. V gene TRBV4-1 combines with J gene TRBJ2-1; D might be TRBD2 (7 bases). The germline gives CDR1 MGHRA, CDR2 YSYEKL. The CDR3 totals 17 residues. Between the trimmed V and J ends, which lost 3 bases and 4 bases, there was a span of 19 bases.

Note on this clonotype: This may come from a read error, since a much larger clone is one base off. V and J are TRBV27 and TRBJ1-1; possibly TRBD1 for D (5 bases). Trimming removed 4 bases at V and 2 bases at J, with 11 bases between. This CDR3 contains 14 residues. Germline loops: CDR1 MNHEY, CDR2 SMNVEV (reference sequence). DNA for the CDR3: TGTGCCAGCAGTTGGGGACGGGGTAACACTGAAGCTTTCTTT. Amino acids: CASSWGRGNTEAFF.